The 30 T cell receptor beta chains given below trace back to one sample, sequenced in a study of technical replicates of blood from several donors (TCRdb year 2017). Library preparation was by the immunoSEQ multiplex PCR assay. The source is immuneACCESS, and TCRdb retained only in-frame sequences with V and J called. Part of the clones is not carried over; for the studies checked, unresolved V genes explain less than half of this, and the remainder is unexplained. Here the sample has approximately 73,000 clones; 85% to 95% occur a single time. The ten largest clonotypes hold about 0.36% of the sample. The sample taken for sequencing was T cells isolated from PBMCs. Source of these receptors: a human donor in good health.

As DNA, the CDR3 is TGTGCCAGCAGTTACGACATCGGGAGGGCCATATATTTT. Protein product: CASSYDIGRAIYF. V gene TRBV6-5 combines with J gene TRBJ1-3; no clear D gene. CDR1 is MNHEY and CDR2 is SVGAGI in the germline V gene. This CDR3 contains 13 residues. The ends were cut back, 2 bases at V and 11 bases at J, with 13 bases in the middle.

The chain joins TRBV19 to TRBJ1-2; D not certain. The CDR3 extends over 16 amino acids. From germline, CDR1 is LNHDA and CDR2 SQIVND (reference sequence). Trimming pared 4 bases from V and 8 bases from J, leaving 23 bases between. The CDR3 protein is CASSTHFLLIQKGYTF. The CDR3 DNA follows: TGTGCCAGTAGTACCCACTTTCTCTTAATACAGAAGGGCTACACCTTC.

This clone has more than one count but fewer than ten. The chain has TRBV7-2 and TRBJ2-7; possibly TRBD2 for D (5 bases). The CDR3 has 14 residues. Germline lookup yields CDR1 SGHTA and CDR2 FQGNSA. V was pared by 3 bases and J by 2 bases, with 11 bases between. The CDR3 DNA follows: TGTGCCAGCAGCTTGGGTGACTACACCTACGAGCAGTACTTC. This translates into CASSLGDYTYEQYF.

The CDR3 spells CASSFGTGRIGNQPQHF. The CDR3 DNA reads as TGTGCCAGCAGCTTCGGGACAGGGAGGATTGGCAATCAGCCCCAGCATTTT. This chain joins TRBV5-6 and TRBJ1-5; 9 bases line up with TRBD1. The CDR3 is 17 residues long. Germline V gene lookup returns CDR1 SGHDT and CDR2 YYEEEE. The ends lost 2 bases at V and 2 bases at J; junction bases unmatched: 8.

The table lists this clone with a count of one. This sequence joins TRBV7-8 and TRBJ2-7; TRBD2 is a possible D gene (6 bases). Between the trimmed V and J ends, which lost 5 bases and 3 bases, there was a span of 11 bases. The CDR3 contains 13 residues. Germline V lookup: CDR1 SGHVS, CDR2 FQNEAQ. As DNA, the CDR3 is TGTGCCAGCAGCCTCGGGACTGTCTACGAGCAGTACTTC. Protein: CASSLGTVYEQYF. Looking up the rest from reference TRBV7-8 and TRBJ2-7 gives the full variable domain: GAGVSQSPRYKVAKRGQDVALRCDPISGHVSLFWYQQALGQGPEFLTYFQNEAQLDKSGLPSDRFFAERPEGSVSTLKIQRTQQEDSAVYLCASSLGTVYEQYFGPGTRLTVT.

This clone has more than one count but fewer than ten. V and J are TRBV18 and TRBJ1-1; 7 bases are shared with TRBD1. Germline V gene lookup returns CDR1 KGHSH and CDR2 LQKENI. This CDR3 spans 15 amino acids. The J segment lost 5 bases and the V segment lost 4 bases, leaving 10 bases of the junction unmatched. CDR3 coding DNA: TGTGCCAGCTCACTCAGACAGGGTAGCAGTACTGAAGCTTTCTTT. Protein sequence: CASSLRQGSSTEAFF.

V is TRBV7-9 and J is TRBJ1-1; D remains unclear. Trimming cost V 3 bases and J 11 bases, with 13 bases left between them. This CDR3 spans 12 amino acids. The germline V gene has CDR1 SEHNR and CDR2 FQNEAQ (reference sequence). CDR3 amino acids: CASSFHGSEAFF. CDR3 sequence (DNA): TGTGCCAGCAGCTTTCATGGCAGCGAGGCTTTCTTT.

V and J are TRBV5-8 and TRBJ2-5, with D maybe TRBD1 (6 bases). The V and J ends lost 2 bases and 5 bases respectively, with 22 bases between them. CDR3 length: 17 residues. Looked up from germline, CDR1 is SGHTS and CDR2 is YDEGEE. The CDR3 nucleotides read TGTGCCAGCAGCTTAGGCAGGGGCCCTAGGGGTGCTGAGACCCAGTACTTC. Translating gives CASSLGRGPRGAETQYF.

V and J are TRBV29-1 and TRBJ2-3; D perhaps matches TRBD2 (5 bases). The V end lost 4 bases, the J end lost 0 bases, and 11 bases lay between the germline ends. The CDR3 contains 14 residues. Germline CDR1 and CDR2: SQVTM and ANQGSEA. CDR3 amino acids: CSVVEWTSTDTQYF. The CDR3 nucleotides are TGCAGCGTTGTAGAATGGACTAGCACAGATACGCAGTATTTT.

The rearrangement joins TRBV19 to TRBJ2-7; D is possibly TRBD1 (5 bases). This CDR3 contains 15 residues. Germline lookup yields CDR1 LNHDA and CDR2 SQIVND (reference sequence). V lost 6 bases to trimming and J lost 0 bases, with 15 bases between them. CDR3 in amino acids: CASSPMGPPSYEQYF. Written as DNA, the CDR3 is TGTGCCAGTAGCCCTATGGGGCCCCCCTCCTACGAGCAGTACTTC.

This clone was recorded once. J is TRBJ2-1 and V is TRBV27; D gene unclear. This CDR3 is 17 amino acids long. Between the trimmed V and J ends, which lost 7 bases and 0 bases, there was a span of 19 bases. Looked up from germline, CDR1 is MNHEY and CDR2 is SMNVEV (reference sequence). In DNA form, the CDR3 reads TGTGCCAGCACCGAGGCTTTTTCCCTCAGCTCCTACAATGAGCAGTTCTTC. Its translation: CASTEAFSLSSYNEQFF.

Here the CDR3 reads CASSPPGQGRWPYGYTF. The CDR3 DNA reads as TGTGCCAGCAGCCCACCCGGACAGGGGCGTTGGCCCTATGGCTACACCTTC. The rearrangement joins TRBV28 to TRBJ1-2, with 9 bases fitting TRBD1. This CDR3 region has 17 residues. Germline loops: CDR1 MDHEN, CDR2 SYDVKM. With 6 bases clipped from V and 4 bases from J, the junction kept 15 bases outside the gene matches.

The rearrangement uses TRBV7-2 and TRBJ2-1; 7 bases map to TRBD2. The length of the CDR3 is 19 residues. CDR1 is SGHTA, CDR2 FQGNSA, per germline. The ends lost 5 bases at V and 0 bases at J; junction bases unmatched: 16. CDR3 residues: CASSVVPPSGYSSYNEQFF. DNA of the CDR3: TGTGCCAGCAGCGTTGTGCCCCCTAGCGGATACAGCTCCTACAATGAGCAGTTCTTC.

The V and J genes are TRBV7-2 and TRBJ1-4; 8 bases line up with TRBD1. The V segment lost 2 bases and the J segment 4 bases; nucleotides outside the gene matches: 12. The CDR3 has 18 amino acids. CDR1 and CDR2 (germline): SGHTA, FQGNSA. In nucleotides, the CDR3 is TGTGCCAGCAGCTTATCCTCGATGTGGGACAGGAATAATGAAAAACTGTTTTTT. Translating gives CASSLSSMWDRNNEKLFF.

J is TRBJ1-5 and V is TRBV21-1. TRBV21-1 is a pseudogene. The CDR3 is 14 residues long. CDR3 protein: CASSGRECNQPQHF. The CDR3 DNA follows: TGTGCCAGCAGCGGGAGGGAGTGCAATCAGCCCCAGCATTTT.

This clone was observed once. CDR3 amino acids: CASSMYRDSNQPQHF. As DNA, the CDR3 is TGTGCCAGTAGTATGTACAGAGATAGCAATCAGCCCCAGCATTTT. The chain recombines TRBV19 with TRBJ1-5; D not certain. The CDR3 is 15 amino acids. Trimming took 3 bases from V and 0 from J, leaving 9 bases between them. CDR1 and CDR2 (germline): LNHDA, SQIVND (reference sequence). Using reference TRBV19 and TRBJ1-5 for the parts outside the CDR3, the full variable domain is DGGITQSPKYLFRKEGQNVTLSCEQNLNHDAMYWYRQDPGQGLRLIYYSQIVNDFQKGDIAEGYSVSREKKESFPLTVTSAQKNPTAFYLCASSMYRDSNQPQHFGDGTRLSIL.

J is TRBJ2-5 and V is TRBV28; the match to TRBD1 covers 8 bases. Trimming at V came to 2 bases and at J to 4 bases, leaving 3 bases not matched to a gene. Germline values: CDR1 MDHEN, CDR2 SYDVKM. The CDR3 spans 14 residues. In DNA, the CDR3 is TGTGCCAGCAGTTTACAGGGACAGGTAGAGACCCAGTACTTC. Protein product: CASSLQGQVETQYF.

The V gene is TRBV4-1, the J gene TRBJ2-1, with 14 bases aligning to TRBD2. The CDR3 length is 16 residues. Trimming cost V 3 bases and J 5 bases; bases outside gene matches: 3. Germline V lookup: CDR1 MGHRA, CDR2 YSYEKL. This CDR3 is CASSQRLAGGDNEQFF. The CDR3 DNA reads TGCGCCAGCAGCCAGAGACTAGCGGGAGGGGACAATGAGCAGTTCTTC.

The genes are TRBV9 and TRBJ2-1; TRBD2 aligns across 12 bases. Germline loops: CDR1 SGDLS, CDR2 YYNGEE. The CDR3 consists of 16 residues. Losses at the gene ends were 4 bases for V and 2 bases for J; bases not matched to a gene: 4. The CDR3 reads CASSPRLAGAYNEQFF. The CDR3 coding sequence is TGTGCCAGCAGCCCCCGACTAGCGGGAGCCTACAATGAGCAGTTCTTC.

This chain connects TRBV27 to TRBJ1-1, with D possibly TRBD1 on 6 matching bases. The CDR3 contains 16 residues. Germline V gives CDR1 MNHEY, CDR2 SMNVEV (reference sequence). Deletions cut 5 bases from V and 1 base from J, with 17 bases between. The CDR3 coding sequence is TGTGCCAGCAGTACCCAAGGGGGAAGGACGAACACTGAAGCTTTCTTT. This encodes CASSTQGGRTNTEAFF.

This clone was recorded only once. V is TRBV6-1 and J is TRBJ2-5; 13 bases are shared with TRBD2. The J segment lost 4 bases and the V segment lost 8 bases, leaving 1 base of the junction unmatched. Looked up from germline, CDR1 is MNHNS and CDR2 is SASEGT. The CDR3 extends over 13 amino acids. The CDR3 reads CASRTSGRETQYF. The CDR3 DNA reads as TGTGCCAGCCGGACTAGCGGGAGAGAGACCCAGTACTTC.

This chain joins TRBV12-1 and TRBJ2-3; the table's TRBD2 call for D was not verified on the DNA. TRBV12-1 is shown as a pseudogene. This CDR3 has 16 residues. The CDR3 DNA reads as TGTGCCAGCAGCCCCTATCTAGCGGCTAGCACAGATACGCAGTATTTT. This encodes CASSPYLAASTDTQYF.

This chain links TRBV14 with TRBJ2-3; 7 nucleotides match TRBD2. Germline V lookup: CDR1 SGHDN, CDR2 FVKESK. J lost 3 bases, V lost 1 base, and 4 bases had no gene match. This CDR3 spans 15 amino acids. In DNA, the CDR3 is TGTGCCAGCAGCCAAGTTTGGGAGGGAACAGATACGCAGTATTTT. Translating it yields CASSQVWEGTDTQYF.

With regard to this clone: The same CDR3 can be traced to other DNA sequences in this sample. The V call is TRBV9, the J call TRBJ1-4; the D gene is possibly TRBD1 (5 bases). Germline-derived CDR1 and CDR2 are SGDLS and YYNGEE. CDR3 length: 15 residues. V lost 0 bases, J lost 0 bases, and 6 bases lay in between. The CDR3 DNA sequence: TGTGCCAGCAGCGTAGGGGGCACAACTAATGAAAAACTGTTTTTT. As protein: CASSVGGTTNEKLFF.

The J gene is TRBJ2-1, the V gene TRBV7-2, with a tentative D call TRBD2 (6 bases). This CDR3 contains 12 residues. Germline CDR1 and CDR2: SGHTA and FQGNSA. V was trimmed by 1 base and J by 8 bases, leaving 6 bases between them. The CDR3 nucleotides read TGTGCCAGCAGCTTAGGGGGGGATGAGCAGTTCTTC. This gives the protein CASSLGGDEQFF.

The chain carries TRBV25-1 and TRBJ1-2, with a possible D match to TRBD1 (5 bases). This CDR3 region has 16 residues. CDR1 and CDR2 (germline): MGHDK, SYGVNS. With 1 base removed from V and 5 bases from J, the gap between germline ends came to 17 bases. For the CDR3, the DNA is TGTGCCAGCAGTGAATCGGAGGGTATGGGGGTTTATGGCTACACCTTC. This encodes CASSESEGMGVYGYTF.

This chain joins TRBV30 and TRBJ2-7; 12 positions match TRBD2. This CDR3 has 13 residues. V dropped 2 bases and J dropped 5; count of bases not matched to a gene: 1. Germline V lookup: CDR1 GTSNPN, CDR2 SVGIG (reference sequence). The CDR3 coding sequence is TGTGCCTGGAGTACTAGCGGGAGGAACGAGCAGTACTTC. This encodes CAWSTSGRNEQYF.

The gene calls are TRBV10-3 and TRBJ1-2; the match to TRBD1 covers 7 bases. Germline V gene data show CDR1 as ENHRY and CDR2 as SYGVKD. There are 13 residues in the CDR3. V was pared by 3 bases and J by 8 bases, with 6 bases of the junction left unmatched. The CDR3 sequence: CAISETGARGYTF. The CDR3 nucleotides read TGTGCCATCAGTGAAACAGGGGCGCGCGGCTACACCTTC.

This clone has a single count. The chain joins TRBV28 to TRBJ2-7, with TRBD2 as a possible D gene (6 bases). The germline V and J ends were trimmed by 6 bases and 3 bases, with 18 bases remaining between them. Germline lookup yields CDR1 MDHEN and CDR2 SYDVKM. This CDR3 spans 15 amino acids. The CDR3 is CASSIPQEGLYEQYF. Written as DNA, the CDR3 is TGTGCCAGCAGCATCCCACAGGAGGGCCTCTACGAGCAGTACTTC.

The chain carries TRBV11-3 and TRBJ2-2; TRBD2 aligns across 7 bases. Germline V gene lookup returns CDR1 SGHNT and CDR2 YENEEA. The CDR3 runs 16 residues. The ends lost 2 bases at V and 6 bases at J; junction bases unmatched: 9. The CDR3 here is CASSLFLLAGAGELFF. In DNA, the CDR3 is TGTGCCAGCAGCTTATTCCTATTGGCGGGAGCCGGGGAGCTGTTTTTT.